These T cell receptor beta chains were read from a single sample in a study of CD8+CD57+ T cells in acquired aplastic anemia. TCRdb analysed the reads with MiXCR anew, one entry per CDR3 protein. The sample carries some 280,000 distinct CDR3 sequences, around 60% recorded once. Sequencing was done on a sample of sorted CD4+, CD8+, or CD8+CD57+ T cells (not recorded which) from PBMCs. Source of these receptors: a human donor with severe aplastic anemia or a healthy control (not recorded which). CDR3s include the opening cysteine and the closing phenylalanine or tryptophan. A D gene is named only where the DNA matches it firmly. The size entry is marked missing in some rows and otherwise reads once, few, many or a size class.

cdr3_aa: CASSLLGLGEETQYF
cdr3_nt: TGTGCCAGCAGCTTACTAGGACTAGGAGAGGAGACCCAGTACTTC
j_call: TRBJ2-5
v_call: TRBV7-9
clone_size: .
d_call: TRBD2

cdr3_aa: CASTEPTYRVNGELFF
cdr3_nt: TGTGCCAGCACCGAACCAACATACAGGGTAAACGGGGAGCTGTTTTTT
j_call: TRBJ2-2
v_call: TRBV6-1
clone_size: .
d_call: .

cdr3_aa: CATSDTGVGYTF
cdr3_nt: TGTGCCACCAGTGATACAGGGGTAGGCTACACCTTC
j_call: TRBJ1-2
v_call: TRBV24-1
clone_size: .
d_call: TRBD1

cdr3_aa: CASEGTIRHTDTQYF
cdr3_nt: TGTGCCAGCGAGGGGACAATCAGGCACACAGATACGCAGTATTTT
j_call: TRBJ2-3
v_call: TRBV28
clone_size: .
d_call: .

cdr3_aa: CASSVGGSSNEQFF
cdr3_nt: TGTGCCAGCAGCGTAGGTGGTAGCAGCAATGAGCAGTTCTTC
j_call: TRBJ2-1
v_call: TRBV9
clone_size: many
d_call: .

cdr3_aa: CASSFSGRAVTDTQYF
cdr3_nt: TGTGCCAGCAGCTTTAGCGGGAGGGCCGTCACAGATACGCAGTATTTT
j_call: TRBJ2-3
v_call: TRBV7-2
clone_size: .
d_call: TRBD2

cdr3_aa: CSARDPGSKTQYF
cdr3_nt: TGCAGTGCTAGAGATCCAGGGAGTAAGACCCAGTACTTC
j_call: TRBJ2-5
v_call: TRBV20-1
clone_size: .
d_call: .

cdr3_aa: CASSIRFSGSNQPQHF
cdr3_nt: TGTGCCAGTAGTATTCGGTTCAGTGGTAGCAATCAGCCCCAGCATTTT
j_call: TRBJ1-5
v_call: TRBV19
clone_size: .
d_call: .

cdr3_aa: CASSRTDKQETQYF
cdr3_nt: TGTGCCAGCAGCCGGACAGATAAGCAAGAGACCCAGTACTTC
j_call: TRBJ2-5
v_call: TRBV4-2
clone_size: many
d_call: .

cdr3_aa: CASSQGGGRADNYGYTF
cdr3_nt: TGTGCCAGCAGCCAAGGGGGGGGGCGGGCGGACAACTATGGCTACACCTTC
j_call: TRBJ1-2
v_call: TRBV4-2
clone_size: .
d_call: .

cdr3_aa: CASSSRLVYEQYF
cdr3_nt: TGTGCCAGCAGCTCTAGACTGGTCTACGAGCAGTACTTC
j_call: TRBJ2-7
v_call: TRBV5-6
clone_size: .
d_call: .

cdr3_aa: CASSLAGQGRTDTQYF
cdr3_nt: TGTGCCAGCAGCTTAGCCGGACAGGGCCGCACAGATACGCAGTATTTT
j_call: TRBJ2-3
v_call: TRBV7-6
clone_size: many
d_call: TRBD1

cdr3_aa: CASSFLRVPEQYF
cdr3_nt: TGTGCCAGCAGTTTTCTCAGGGTCCCCGAGCAGTACTTC
j_call: TRBJ2-7
v_call: TRBV12-3/TRBV12-4
clone_size: many
d_call: .

cdr3_aa: CASSSDNSGNTIYF
cdr3_nt: TGTGCCAGCAGCTCGGACAACTCTGGAAACACCATATATTTT
j_call: TRBJ1-3
v_call: TRBV7-9
clone_size: .
d_call: .

cdr3_aa: CAIGTGLLEAFF
cdr3_nt: TGTGCCATCGGGACAGGACTATTGGAAGCTTTCTTT
j_call: TRBJ1-1
v_call: TRBV10-3
clone_size: .
d_call: TRBD1

cdr3_aa: CASSSQGQGGETQYF
cdr3_nt: TGCGCCAGCAGCTCACAGGGACAGGGGGGAGAAACCCAGTACTTC
j_call: TRBJ2-5
v_call: TRBV5-1
clone_size: .
d_call: TRBD1

cdr3_aa: CASSGTGFNSPLHF
cdr3_nt: TGTGCCAGCAGTGGAACAGGCTTTAATTCACCCCTCCACTTT
j_call: TRBJ1-6
v_call: TRBV27
clone_size: .
d_call: .

cdr3_aa: CASSLLSSPRAEAFF
cdr3_nt: TGTGCCAGCAGCTTACTAAGTTCCCCTCGGGCTGAAGCTTTCTTT
j_call: TRBJ1-1
v_call: TRBV7-2
clone_size: .
d_call: .

cdr3_aa: CASSQENAAETANTGELFF
cdr3_nt: TGCGCCAGCAGCCAAGAAAATGCTGCGGAGACAGCGAACACCGGGGAGCTGTTTTTT
j_call: TRBJ2-2
v_call: TRBV4-1
clone_size: many
d_call: .

cdr3_aa: CASSFAGGEQYF
cdr3_nt: TGCGCCAGCAGCTTTGCAGGTGGGGAGCAGTACTTC
j_call: TRBJ2-7
v_call: TRBV5-1
clone_size: many
d_call: .

cdr3_aa: CASSVIHTAYNEQFF
cdr3_nt: TGTGCCAGCTCAGTCATCCACACAGCATACAATGAGCAGTTCTTC
j_call: TRBJ2-1
v_call: TRBV18
clone_size: many
d_call: .

cdr3_aa: CSVVSRGRTEAFF
cdr3_nt: TGCAGCGTCGTAAGCAGGGGGCGAACTGAAGCTTTCTTT
j_call: TRBJ1-1
v_call: TRBV29-1
clone_size: .
d_call: TRBD1

cdr3_aa: CAISDGTGGALGYNEQFF
cdr3_nt: TGTGCCATCAGTGACGGGACAGGGGGGGCCTTGGGCTACAATGAGCAGTTCTTC
j_call: TRBJ2-1
v_call: TRBV10-3
clone_size: .
d_call: TRBD1

cdr3_aa: CASRRQGEGYGYTF
cdr3_nt: TGTGCCAGTAGACGACAGGGCGAGGGCTATGGCTACACCTTC
j_call: TRBJ1-2
v_call: TRBV19
clone_size: many
d_call: TRBD1

cdr3_aa: CATSTSGLAETQYF
cdr3_nt: TGTGCCACCAGCACTTCGGGGCTGGCCGAGACCCAGTACTTC
j_call: TRBJ2-5
v_call: TRBV15
clone_size: .
d_call: .

cdr3_aa: CASSFGAQGGELFF
cdr3_nt: TGTGCCAGCAGCTTTGGGGCGCAAGGCGGGGAGCTGTTTTTT
j_call: TRBJ2-2
v_call: TRBV7-3
clone_size: .
d_call: .

cdr3_aa: CASSLYWGGGYEQYF
cdr3_nt: TGTGCCAGCAGCCTTTATTGGGGCGGCGGGTACGAGCAGTACTTC
j_call: TRBJ2-7
v_call: TRBV7-2
clone_size: .
d_call: .

cdr3_aa: CAWSRTGKDTQYF
cdr3_nt: TGTGCCTGGAGTAGGACAGGGAAAGATACGCAGTATTTT
j_call: TRBJ2-3
v_call: TRBV30
clone_size: many
d_call: TRBD1

cdr3_aa: CASGAGPGYTF
cdr3_nt: TGTGCCAGCGGGGCAGGGCCCGGCTACACCTTC
j_call: TRBJ1-2
v_call: TRBV9
clone_size: many
d_call: .

cdr3_aa: CASSGRTGSTDTQYF
cdr3_nt: TGTGCCAGCAGCGGGCGGACAGGGAGCACAGATACGCAGTATTTT
j_call: TRBJ2-3
v_call: TRBV9
clone_size: .
d_call: TRBD1

cdr3_aa: CASSPRSASYEQYF
cdr3_nt: TGTGCCAGCAGCCCTCGGTCAGCATCATACGAGCAGTACTTC
j_call: TRBJ2-7
v_call: TRBV2
clone_size: .
d_call: .

cdr3_aa: CASSRSQNEQFF
cdr3_nt: TGTGCCAGCAGTCGTTCCCAGAATGAGCAGTTCTTC
j_call: TRBJ2-1
v_call: TRBV7-9
clone_size: many
d_call: .

cdr3_aa: CAWSVPGQGAYNEQFF
cdr3_nt: TGTGCCTGGAGTGTCCCCGGACAGGGGGCCTACAATGAGCAGTTCTTC
j_call: TRBJ2-1
v_call: TRBV30
clone_size: few
d_call: TRBD1

cdr3_aa: CASSPDGWNGYTF
cdr3_nt: TGTGCCAGCAGCCCAGACGGGTGGAACGGCTACACCTTC
j_call: TRBJ1-2
v_call: TRBV7-3
clone_size: few
d_call: .

cdr3_aa: CASSLGGLVGSPLHF
cdr3_nt: TGTGCCAGCAGCTTGGGAGGACTGGTGGGTTCACCCCTCCACTTT
j_call: TRBJ1-6
v_call: TRBV5-6
clone_size: .
d_call: .

cdr3_aa: CATSGAALNYGYTF
cdr3_nt: TGTGCCACCAGTGGGGCAGCGCTTAACTATGGCTACACCTTC
j_call: TRBJ1-2
v_call: TRBV24-1
clone_size: .
d_call: .

cdr3_aa: CASGLGPKGMDQSSYNEQFF
cdr3_nt: TGTGCTAGTGGTTTGGGACCCAAGGGGATGGACCAGAGCTCCTACAATGAGCAGTTCTTC
j_call: TRBJ2-1
v_call: TRBV7-2
clone_size: .
d_call: .

cdr3_aa: CASSSHGGLPNYGYTF
cdr3_nt: TGTGCCAGCAGCTCTCACGGGGGGCTACCTAACTATGGCTACACCTTC
j_call: TRBJ1-2
v_call: TRBV5-6
clone_size: many
d_call: .

cdr3_aa: CASSPQGAAGELFF
cdr3_nt: TGTGCCAGCAGCCCACAGGGGGCGGCCGGGGAGCTGTTTTTT
j_call: TRBJ2-2
v_call: TRBV7-9
clone_size: .
d_call: TRBD1

cdr3_aa: CASSDSNGGQETQYF
cdr3_nt: TGTGCCAGCAGTGACTCGAACGGGGGTCAAGAGACCCAGTACTTC
j_call: TRBJ2-5
v_call: TRBV6-4
clone_size: .
d_call: .

cdr3_aa: CASRPRWTGGNTGELFF
cdr3_nt: TGTGCCAGTCGACCGCGGTGGACAGGGGGGAACACCGGGGAGCTGTTTTTT
j_call: TRBJ2-2
v_call: TRBV19
clone_size: once
d_call: TRBD1

cdr3_aa: CASSPGQGNSNQPQHF
cdr3_nt: TGCGCCAGCAGCCCCGGACAGGGTAATAGCAATCAGCCCCAGCATTTT
j_call: TRBJ1-5
v_call: TRBV5-1
clone_size: .
d_call: TRBD1

cdr3_aa: CASRGDRSLYEQYF
cdr3_nt: TGCGCCAGCCGGGGGGACCGCTCCCTTTACGAGCAGTACTTC
j_call: TRBJ2-7
v_call: TRBV10-2
clone_size: .
d_call: TRBD2

cdr3_aa: CASIPLAGGHNEQFF
cdr3_nt: TGTGCCAGCATTCCGCTAGCGGGGGGGCATAATGAGCAGTTCTTC
j_call: TRBJ2-1
v_call: TRBV28
clone_size: .
d_call: TRBD2

cdr3_aa: CASSPITTGGDYGYTF
cdr3_nt: TGTGCCAGCAGCCCTATAACGACAGGGGGTGACTATGGCTACACCTTC
j_call: TRBJ1-2
v_call: TRBV7-9
clone_size: .
d_call: TRBD1

cdr3_aa: CASSNFPIPNTEAFF
cdr3_nt: TGTGCCAGCAGTAACTTCCCGATTCCGAACACTGAAGCTTTCTTT
j_call: TRBJ1-1
v_call: TRBV25-1
clone_size: .
d_call: .

cdr3_aa: CSARVATGGQPQHF
cdr3_nt: TGCAGTGCTAGAGTTGCTACAGGGGGTCAGCCCCAGCATTTT
j_call: TRBJ1-5
v_call: TRBV20-1
clone_size: .
d_call: TRBD1

cdr3_aa: CSAKDSGANVLTF
cdr3_nt: TGCAGTGCCAAAGATAGTGGGGCCAACGTCCTGACTTTC
j_call: TRBJ2-6
v_call: TRBV20-1
clone_size: .
d_call: .

cdr3_aa: CASSVSPRSTDTQYF
cdr3_nt: TGTGCCAGCAGCGTGAGCCCTCGCTCCACAGATACGCAGTATTTT
j_call: TRBJ2-3
v_call: TRBV9
clone_size: .
d_call: .

cdr3_aa: CSVQDGLAGVRETQYF
cdr3_nt: TGCAGCGTCCAGGATGGACTAGCGGGAGTTCGAGAGACCCAGTACTTC
j_call: TRBJ2-5
v_call: TRBV29-1
clone_size: .
d_call: TRBD2

cdr3_aa: CSARSVWGEETQYF
cdr3_nt: TGCAGTGCTAGGTCCGTATGGGGGGAAGAGACCCAGTACTTC
j_call: TRBJ2-5
v_call: TRBV20-1
clone_size: .
d_call: .

cdr3_aa: CSARTPPGGEQFF
cdr3_nt: TGCAGCGCCAGGACTCCTCCTGGAGGTGAGCAGTTCTTC
j_call: TRBJ2-1
v_call: TRBV29-1
clone_size: .
d_call: .

cdr3_aa: CAWSQWDTEAFF
cdr3_nt: TGTGCCTGGAGTCAGTGGGACACTGAAGCTTTCTTT
j_call: TRBJ1-1
v_call: TRBV30
clone_size: many
d_call: .

cdr3_aa: CASSLVGSGNTMYF
cdr3_nt: .
j_call: TRBJ1-3
v_call: TRBV5-5
clone_size: .
d_call: .

cdr3_aa: CASSQVLGHEQFF
cdr3_nt: TGCGCCAGCAGCCAAGTATTGGGGCATGAGCAGTTCTTC
j_call: TRBJ2-1
v_call: TRBV4-3
clone_size: many
d_call: .